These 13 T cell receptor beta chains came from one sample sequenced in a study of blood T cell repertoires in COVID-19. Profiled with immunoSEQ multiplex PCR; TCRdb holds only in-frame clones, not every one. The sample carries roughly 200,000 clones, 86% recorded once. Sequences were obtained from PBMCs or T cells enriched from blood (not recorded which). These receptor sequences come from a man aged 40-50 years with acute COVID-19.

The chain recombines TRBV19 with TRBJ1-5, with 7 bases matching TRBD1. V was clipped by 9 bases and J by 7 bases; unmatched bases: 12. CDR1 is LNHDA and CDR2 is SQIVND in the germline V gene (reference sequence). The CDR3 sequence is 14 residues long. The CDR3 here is CASQGQTVRQPQHF. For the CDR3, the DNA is TGTGCCAGCCAGGGACAGACTGTTCGGCAGCCCCAGCATTTT.

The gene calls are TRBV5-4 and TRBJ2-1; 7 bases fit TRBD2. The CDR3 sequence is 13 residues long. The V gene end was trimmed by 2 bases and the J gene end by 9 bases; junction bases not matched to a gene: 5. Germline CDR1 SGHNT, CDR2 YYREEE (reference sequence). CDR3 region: CASSFLAAAEQFF. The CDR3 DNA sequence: TGTGCCAGCAGCTTTCTAGCGGCGGCTGAGCAGTTCTTC.

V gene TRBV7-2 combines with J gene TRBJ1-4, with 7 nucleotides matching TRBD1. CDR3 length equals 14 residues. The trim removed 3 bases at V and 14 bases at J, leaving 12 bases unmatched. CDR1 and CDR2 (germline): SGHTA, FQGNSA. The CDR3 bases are TGTGCCAGCAGCTTGGAGCCGGGACAGCGAAAGCTGTTTTTT. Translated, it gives CASSLEPGQRKLFF.

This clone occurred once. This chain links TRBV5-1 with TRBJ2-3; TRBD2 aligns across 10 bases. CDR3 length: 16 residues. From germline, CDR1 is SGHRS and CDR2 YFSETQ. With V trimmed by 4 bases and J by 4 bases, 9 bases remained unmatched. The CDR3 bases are TGCGCCAGCAGCCATCAAAGCGGGAGGGCGTCAGATACGCAGTATTTT. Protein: CASSHQSGRASDTQYF.

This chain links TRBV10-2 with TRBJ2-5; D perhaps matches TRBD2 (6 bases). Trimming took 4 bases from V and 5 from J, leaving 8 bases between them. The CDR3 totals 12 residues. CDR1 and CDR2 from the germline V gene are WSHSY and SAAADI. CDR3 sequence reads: CASSAAGETQYF. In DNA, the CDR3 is TGCGCCAGCAGTGCGGCGGGGGAGACCCAGTACTTC.

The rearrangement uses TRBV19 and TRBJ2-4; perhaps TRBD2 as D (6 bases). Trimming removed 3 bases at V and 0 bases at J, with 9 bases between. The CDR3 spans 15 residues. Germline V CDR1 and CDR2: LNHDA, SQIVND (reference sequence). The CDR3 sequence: CASSMGGLAKNIQYF. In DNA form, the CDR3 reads TGTGCCAGTAGTATGGGAGGCCTAGCCAAAAACATTCAGTACTTC.

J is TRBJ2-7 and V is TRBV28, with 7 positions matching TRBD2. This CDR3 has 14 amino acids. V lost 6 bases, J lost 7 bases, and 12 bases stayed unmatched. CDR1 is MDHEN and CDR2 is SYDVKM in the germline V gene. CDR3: CASSALGRGREQYF. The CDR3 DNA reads TGTGCCAGCAGCGCCCTGGGGAGGGGTCGGGAGCAGTACTTC.

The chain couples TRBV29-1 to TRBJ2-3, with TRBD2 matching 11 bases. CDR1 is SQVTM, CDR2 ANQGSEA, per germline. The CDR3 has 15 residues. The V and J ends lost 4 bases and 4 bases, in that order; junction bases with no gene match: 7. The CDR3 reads CSVGEVAGGADTQYF. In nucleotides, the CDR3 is TGCAGCGTTGGGGAGGTAGCGGGAGGGGCAGATACGCAGTATTTT.

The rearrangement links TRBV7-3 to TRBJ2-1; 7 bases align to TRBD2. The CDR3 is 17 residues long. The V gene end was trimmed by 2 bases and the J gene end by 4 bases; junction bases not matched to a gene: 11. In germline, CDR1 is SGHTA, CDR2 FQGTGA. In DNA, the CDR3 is TGTGCCAGCAGCTTATGGGGGTCTAGCGGTTCATACAATGAGCAGTTCTTC. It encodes CASSLWGSSGSYNEQFF.

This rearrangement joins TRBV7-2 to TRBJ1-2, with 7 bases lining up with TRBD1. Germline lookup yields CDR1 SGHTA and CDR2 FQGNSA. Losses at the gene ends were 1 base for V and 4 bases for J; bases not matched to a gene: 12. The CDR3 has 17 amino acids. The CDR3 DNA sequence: TGTGCCAGCAGCTTAGGAGCAATGACAGGGAACCGCTATGGCTACACCTTC. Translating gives CASSLGAMTGNRYGYTF.

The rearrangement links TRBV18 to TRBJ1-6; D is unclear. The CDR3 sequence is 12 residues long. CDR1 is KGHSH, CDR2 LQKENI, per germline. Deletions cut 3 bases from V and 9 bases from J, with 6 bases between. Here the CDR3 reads CASSPEASPLHF. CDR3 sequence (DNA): TGTGCCAGCTCACCTGAGGCTTCACCCCTCCACTTT.

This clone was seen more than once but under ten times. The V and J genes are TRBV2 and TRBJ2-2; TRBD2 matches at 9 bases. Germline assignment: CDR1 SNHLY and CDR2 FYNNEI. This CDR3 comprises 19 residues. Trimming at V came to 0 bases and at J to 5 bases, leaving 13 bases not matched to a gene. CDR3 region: CASSEATPGLADDTGELFF. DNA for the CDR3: TGTGCCAGCAGTGAAGCCACTCCGGGACTAGCTGATGATACCGGGGAGCTGTTTTTT. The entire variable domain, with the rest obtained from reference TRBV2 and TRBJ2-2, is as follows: EPEVTQTPSHQVTQMGQEVILRCVPISNHLYFYWYRQILGQKVEFLVSFYNNEISEKSEIFDDQFSVERPDGSNFTLKIRSTKLEDSAMYFCASSEATPGLADDTGELFFGEGSRLTVL.

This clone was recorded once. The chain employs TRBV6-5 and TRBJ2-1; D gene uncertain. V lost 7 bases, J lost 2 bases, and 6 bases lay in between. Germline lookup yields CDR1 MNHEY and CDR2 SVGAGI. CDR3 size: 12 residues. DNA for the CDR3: TGTGCCAGCACCTCCGCCTACAATGAGCAGTTCTTC. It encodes CASTSAYNEQFF.